The text below deals with one T cell receptor beta chain. Which antigen it targets is not known. Per-base quality was not reported, and no clone a single base away is much larger than it. The CDR3 numbers 12 residues from cysteine through phenylalanine. The kept DNA is CDR3 alone, 36 bases in frame from the first base. The germline V gene supplies CDR1 MDHEN and CDR2 SYDVKM. V lost 7 bases and J lost 4 bases; the stretch between them is 10 bases long. The library relied on the immunoSEQ multiplex PCR assay. For the multiplex PCR, a mixture combining 60 forward primers for TCR Vbeta segments and 13 reverse primers for TCR Jbeta segments was used. A multiplex PCR assay on genomic DNA amplified the CDR3 region of rearranged TCR beta genes. The Illumina HiSeq System was used to sequence the amplified TCR beta libraries as 87-base-pair reads. On the authors' methods: In a later analysis, tens of millions of unique TCR beta chains were counted across the 690 or so repertoires, and roughly 11 million of these chains were shared by at least two donors. Raw reads were error-corrected and collapsed into unique sequences by a nearest-neighbor algorithm in which closely related sequences were merged to remove PCR and sequencing errors. To assign V, D and J gene segments, CDR3 sequences were aligned to IMGT reference sequences. For a sequence to be retained, a match of at least six nucleotides was required to both a V gene segment and a J gene segment. A rearrangement was called productive if the CDR3 had no stop codons and remained in frame with V and J, and every other rearrangement was called non-productive. Following IMGT convention, CDR3 was defined as the stretch from the second conserved V-encoded cysteine to the conserved J-encoded phenylalanine. Sequences without an unambiguous match to a single V gene segment were excluded from the earlier analysis of over 500 of the donors. An earlier analysis of 450 to 650 of the donors called V segments functional above 56.7% productive rearrangements and segregating when the between-donor standard deviation exceeded 5%. A statistical classification framework was built to diagnose cytomegalovirus status from the catalog of TCR beta chain sequences. A later analysis assigned V and J genes by comparing TCR nucleotide sequences with IMGT/GENE-DB human TR gene sequences. Using the TCRdist pipeline, a later analysis assigned CDR3 sequences along with most-parsimonious VDJ recombination scenarios. In a later analysis, each TCR beta chain was defined by its CDR3 amino acid sequence together with its V-gene family, and reads lacking a unique V-gene family were excluded. To address suspected cross-contamination and a sequencing artifact, a later analysis removed around 590 highly shared, low-generation-probability nucleotide sequences. For each public chain, a later analysis derived a clonal expansion index from normalized ranks of inferred template counts within each repertoire. A later analysis computed generation probabilities with a VDJ recombination model fitted to out-of-frame rearrangements, and checked the results against IGoR. In a later analysis, hypergeometric tests were used to score TCR-TCR, TCR-HLA and TCR-CMV co-occurrence, with a repertoire-size bias correction applied to TCR pairs. A later analysis estimated false discovery rates by permuting HLA or CMV assignments 20 times. In a later analysis, co-occurring TCRs were grouped using DBSCAN, with TCRdist sequence similarity added in when clustering inside HLA-allele-positive subsets. Co-occurrence clustering excluded repertoires with fewer than 30,000 or more than 120,000 public chains, plus five with anomalous nucleotide sharing. TCRdb retrieved this table from immuneACCESS and kept in-frame rearrangements only. Not all clones are present; in checked studies, unresolved V genes account for under half, and no reason is known for the remainder. V, J and clone size derive from that table, while D and trimming were established from the DNA sequence. In this sample the table shows approximately 190,000 clones, more than 70% of which occur a single time. The ten top clones hold about 0.25% of the sample.

The cohort comprised 670 or so healthy bone marrow donors. All cohort members were sampled while nominally healthy, although unrecorded immune exposures were likely present. The donor tested CMV seronegative and was one of the 352 seronegative cohort members. A peripheral blood sample was provided by each donor, and peripheral blood mononuclear cells were used for TCR beta sequencing. The Qiagen DNeasy Blood Extraction Kit was used to extract genomic DNA from the blood cell samples. The data were obtained in a study of cytomegalovirus exposure and HLA in healthy donors listed by TCRdb under 2017. Regarding the complete study: An earlier analysis of around 600 of the donors reported 250 to 350 Gb of sequence data and around 110 million unique TCR beta sequences from approximately 180 million T cells. An earlier analysis of around 540 of the donors applied high-throughput TCR beta sequencing to assess whether each TCR beta V gene segment acted as functional or pseudogenic. The later analysis used no new phenotypic data to find candidate immune exposures, relying instead on TCR beta sequences and their occurrence across donors. Across about 370 genotyped donors of the cohort, an average of approximately 240,000 unique TCR beta nucleotide sequences per donor were sequenced, and 15% to 20% of those sequences were non-productive. Besides the first cohort of 666 subjects, a separate validation cohort made up of 90 to 150 different subjects was used. Both class I and class II loci were covered by HLA typing, at four-digit resolution. An early release that covered about 600 HLA-typed donors contained approximately 300 gigabases of sequencing data and about 93 million unique TCR sequences. To study patterns of TCR occurrence, a later analysis re-analyzed previously published TCR beta repertoires from under 750 donors and added high-resolution HLA genotyping. Because of strong linkage in the cohort, roughly five DR-DQ haplotypes were treated as single units for association and clustering. Alongside the repertoire data, information on donor age, sex, ethnicity and CMV serostatus was compiled. All discovery cohort repertoires had been generated using a single sequencing platform. The study combined high-throughput TCR immunosequencing, statistical association of individual TCRs with disease status, and machine learning to predict cytomegalovirus infection status. In a later genetic analysis, genome-wide SNP genotypes for about 55% of the roughly 670 donors were used, and that subset was treated as a discovery cohort. The study used immunosequencing to profile the T cell repertoires of several hundred subjects and linked those repertoires to cytomegalovirus serostatus. The aim of the study was to test whether cataloging public T cell receptors could identify signatures of past pathogen exposure. The number of typed donors differed by locus: about 629-630 for A, B, C, DRB1 and DQB1; some 500 for DQA1; 606 for DPA1; and some 470 for DPB1. The genetic ancestry cluster associated with self-reported Caucasian donors included about 84% of the roughly 410 genotyped donors.

Results the study describes overall, beyond this receptor: In a later analysis, around 17,000 TCR beta sequences were associated with specific HLA alleles at a false discovery rate of 0.05. A later analysis found that HLA-associated TCR beta chains were more clonally expanded and had lower generation probabilities than equally common non-associated chains. According to a later analysis, TCR association rates differed among HLA loci, with DRB1 alleles showing the most associated TCRs and HLA-C alleles showing the fewest. Cytomegalovirus status was reported to be diagnosed by the classifier with high specificity and sensitivity in both the original and validation cohorts. Because HLA typing was missing for some donors at each locus, association tests included only the typed subset. Compared with the roughly 600-donor mean, donors in an Asian-associated ancestry cluster had fewer N-insertions in productive TCRs, according to a later genetic analysis. Roughly uniform sequencing depth across donors was assumed in presence/absence analyses, although this assumption may not hold. In the study, approximately 160 TCR beta chains were listed as associated with cytomegalovirus. Immune exposure information for the cohort was limited to CMV serostatus. In an earlier analysis of fewer than 750 of the donors, most TCR beta V segments were observed in productive rearrangements about 87% or about 30% of the time, broadly matching IMGT annotations. It was suggested by the authors that the approach could potentially be generalized to other disease states and immunological phenotypes. A group of highly shared sequence variants was considered likely to be a technical artifact of the sequencing pipeline. Because the 87-base-pair reads could not distinguish some IMGT-functional V segments, including TRBV6-2 and TRBV6-3, those segments were excluded. An association between a missense DCLRE1C variant and V-gene and J-gene trimming of TCR beta chains was found in a later genetic analysis and replicated in an independent cohort. A few of the identified cytomegalovirus-associated TCR beta chains were confirmed in vitro to be specific for cytomegalovirus antigens. Several of the top co-occurrence clusters appeared to be linked to parvovirus B19, influenza, CMV and Epstein-Barr virus, according to a later analysis. In this cohort, only TCR beta chains were sequenced, and detectable features were limited by the absence of alpha or paired-chain data. Most TCR sequences were observed very rarely across donors, whereas some public TCRs were present in many individuals. When HLA alleles, especially DR and DQ, strongly co-occurred, attributing TCR associations to individual alleles was difficult. Linkage disequilibrium might explain the correlated functional status among segregating V segments, but an unknown experimental factor could not be ruled out. Over 15 rarely observed V segments, including chromosome 9 orphons, were excluded from the earlier analysis of several hundred of the donors because counts were too low. A further reported finding was that TCR beta sequences accurately predicted the HLA-A and HLA-B alleles for most subjects in the first cohort. A later analysis found that most CMV-associated TCR beta chains appeared HLA-restricted, with HLA associations seemingly driven largely by CMV exposure.

The sample was PBMCs. This receptor was obtained from a boy aged 10-17 years in good health and CMV-seronegative. This receptor chain uses TRBV28 and TRBJ2-5; 6 matching bases give a weak D call of TRBD2. The sequence in DNA is TGTGCCAGCACCTTGGAGGGAGAGACCCAGTACTTC. The translation is CASTLEGETQYF.